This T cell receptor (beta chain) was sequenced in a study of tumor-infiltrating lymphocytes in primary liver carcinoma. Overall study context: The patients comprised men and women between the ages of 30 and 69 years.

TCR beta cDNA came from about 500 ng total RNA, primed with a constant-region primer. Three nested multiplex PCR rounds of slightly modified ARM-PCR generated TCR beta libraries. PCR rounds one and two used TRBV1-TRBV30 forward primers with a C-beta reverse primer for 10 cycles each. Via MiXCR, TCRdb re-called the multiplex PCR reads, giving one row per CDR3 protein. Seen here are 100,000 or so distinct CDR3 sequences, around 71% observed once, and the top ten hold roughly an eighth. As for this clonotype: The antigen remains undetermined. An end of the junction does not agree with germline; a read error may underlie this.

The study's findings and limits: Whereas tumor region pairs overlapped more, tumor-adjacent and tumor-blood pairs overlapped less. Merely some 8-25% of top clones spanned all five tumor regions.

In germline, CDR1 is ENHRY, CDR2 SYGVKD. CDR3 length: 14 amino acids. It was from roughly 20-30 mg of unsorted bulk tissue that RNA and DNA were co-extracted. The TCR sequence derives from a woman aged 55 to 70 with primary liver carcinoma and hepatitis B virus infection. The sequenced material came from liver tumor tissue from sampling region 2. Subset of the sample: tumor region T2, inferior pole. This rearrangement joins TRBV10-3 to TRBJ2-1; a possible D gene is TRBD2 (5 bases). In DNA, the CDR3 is TGTGTCATCAAAAGTAGTTCGCGGGACAATGAGCAGTTCTTC. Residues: CVIKSSSRDNEQFF.